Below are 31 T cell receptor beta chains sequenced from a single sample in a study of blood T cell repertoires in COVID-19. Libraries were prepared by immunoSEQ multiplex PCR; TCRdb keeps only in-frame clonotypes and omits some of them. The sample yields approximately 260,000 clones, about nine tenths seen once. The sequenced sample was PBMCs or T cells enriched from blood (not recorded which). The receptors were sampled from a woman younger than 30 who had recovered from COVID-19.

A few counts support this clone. The CDR3 DNA reads TGCGCCAGCAGGAGGGAACTCGGCGAGCAGTACTTC. The encoded protein is CASRRELGEQYF. The V call is TRBV5-1, the J call TRBJ2-7; possibly TRBD2 for D (5 bases). CDR1 is SGHRS and CDR2 is YFSETQ in the germline V gene. The CDR3 extends over 12 amino acids. V gave up 5 bases and J gave up 6 bases, with 12 bases separating them.

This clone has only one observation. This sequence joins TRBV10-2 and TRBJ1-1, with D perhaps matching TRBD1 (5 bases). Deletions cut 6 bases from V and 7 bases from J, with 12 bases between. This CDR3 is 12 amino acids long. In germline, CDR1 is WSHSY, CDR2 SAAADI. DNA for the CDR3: TGCGCCAGCAGGGATCCTCAGGGTGAAGCTTTCTTT. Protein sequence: CASRDPQGEAFF.

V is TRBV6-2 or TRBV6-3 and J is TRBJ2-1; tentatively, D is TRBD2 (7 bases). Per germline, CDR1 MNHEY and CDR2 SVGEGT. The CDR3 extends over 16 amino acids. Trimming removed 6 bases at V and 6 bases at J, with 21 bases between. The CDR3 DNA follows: TGTGCCAGCAGCTCCCCTCATGGGCGGGGGCTCAATGAGCAGTTCTTC. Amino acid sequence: CASSSPHGRGLNEQFF.

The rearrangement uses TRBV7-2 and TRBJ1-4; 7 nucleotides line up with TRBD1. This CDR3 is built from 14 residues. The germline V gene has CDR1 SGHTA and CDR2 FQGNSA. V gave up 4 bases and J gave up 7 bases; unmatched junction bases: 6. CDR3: CASSSSRGREKLFF. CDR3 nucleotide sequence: TGTGCCAGCAGCTCCTCTAGGGGGCGTGAAAAACTGTTTTTT.

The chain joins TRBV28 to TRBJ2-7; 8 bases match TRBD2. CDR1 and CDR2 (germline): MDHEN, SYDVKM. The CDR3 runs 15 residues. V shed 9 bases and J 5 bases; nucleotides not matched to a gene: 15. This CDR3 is CASSLQEREYDEQYF. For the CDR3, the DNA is TGTGCCAGTTCTCTACAGGAGCGGGAGTATGACGAGCAGTACTTC.

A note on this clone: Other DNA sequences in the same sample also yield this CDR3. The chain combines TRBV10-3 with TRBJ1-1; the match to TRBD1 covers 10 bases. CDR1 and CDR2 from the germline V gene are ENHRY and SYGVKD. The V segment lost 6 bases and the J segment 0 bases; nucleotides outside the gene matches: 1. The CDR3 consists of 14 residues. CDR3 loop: CAIRGTGVNTEAFF. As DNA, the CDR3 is TGTGCCATCAGGGGGACAGGGGTGAACACTGAAGCTTTCTTT.

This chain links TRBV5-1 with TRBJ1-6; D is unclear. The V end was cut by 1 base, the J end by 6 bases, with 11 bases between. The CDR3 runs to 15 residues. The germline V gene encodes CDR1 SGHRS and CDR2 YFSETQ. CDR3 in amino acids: CASSLTGNLNSPLHF. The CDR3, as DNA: TGCGCCAGCAGCTTGACGGGGAATCTTAATTCACCCCTCCACTTT.

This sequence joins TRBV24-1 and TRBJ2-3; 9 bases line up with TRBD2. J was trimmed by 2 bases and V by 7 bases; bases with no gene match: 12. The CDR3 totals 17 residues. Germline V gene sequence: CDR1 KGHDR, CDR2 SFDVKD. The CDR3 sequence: CATSSKGASGVTDTQYF. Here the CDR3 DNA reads TGTGCCACCAGCTCAAAGGGGGCTAGCGGGGTCACAGATACGCAGTATTTT.

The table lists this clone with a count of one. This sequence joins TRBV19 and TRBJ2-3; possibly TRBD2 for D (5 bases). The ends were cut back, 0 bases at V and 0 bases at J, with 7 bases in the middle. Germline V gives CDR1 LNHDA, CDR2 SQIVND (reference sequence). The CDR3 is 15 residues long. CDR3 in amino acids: CASSIERASTDTQYF. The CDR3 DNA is TGTGCCAGTAGTATAGAGCGGGCCAGCACAGATACGCAGTATTTT. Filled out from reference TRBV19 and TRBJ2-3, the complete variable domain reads DGGITQSPKYLFRKEGQNVTLSCEQNLNHDAMYWYRQDPGQGLRLIYYSQIVNDFQKGDIAEGYSVSREKKESFPLTVTSAQKNPTAFYLCASSIERASTDTQYFGPGTRLTVL.

This CDR3 reads CATSRGGVGASSYEQYF. The CDR3 DNA reads TGTGCCACCAGCAGAGGCGGCGTGGGTGCAAGCTCCTACGAGCAGTACTTC. The V gene is TRBV15, the J gene TRBJ2-7; D is ambiguous. Trimming removed 1 base at V and 0 bases at J, with 16 bases between. The germline gives CDR1 LNHNV, CDR2 YYDKDF (reference sequence). The CDR3 sequence is 17 residues long.

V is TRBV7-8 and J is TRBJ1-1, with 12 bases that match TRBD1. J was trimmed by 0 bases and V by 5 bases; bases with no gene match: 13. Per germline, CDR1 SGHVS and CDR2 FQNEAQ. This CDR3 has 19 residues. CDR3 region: CASSTGQGARGYMNTEAFF. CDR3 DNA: TGTGCCAGCAGCACGGGACAGGGGGCGCGGGGATATATGAACACTGAAGCTTTCTTT.

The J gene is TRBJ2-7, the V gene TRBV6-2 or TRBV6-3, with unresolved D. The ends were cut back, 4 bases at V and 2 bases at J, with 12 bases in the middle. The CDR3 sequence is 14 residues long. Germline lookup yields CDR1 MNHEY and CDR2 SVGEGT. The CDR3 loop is CASSFSIPTYEQYF. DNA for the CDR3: TGTGCCAGCAGTTTCTCGATACCTACCTACGAGCAGTACTTC.

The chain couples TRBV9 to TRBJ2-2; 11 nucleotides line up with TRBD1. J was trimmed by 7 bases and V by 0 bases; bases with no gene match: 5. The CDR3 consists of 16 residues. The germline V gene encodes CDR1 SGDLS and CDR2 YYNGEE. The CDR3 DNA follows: TGTGCCAGCAGCGTAGGGACAGGGGGCTTCAACGGGGAGCTGTTTTTT. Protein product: CASSVGTGGFNGELFF.

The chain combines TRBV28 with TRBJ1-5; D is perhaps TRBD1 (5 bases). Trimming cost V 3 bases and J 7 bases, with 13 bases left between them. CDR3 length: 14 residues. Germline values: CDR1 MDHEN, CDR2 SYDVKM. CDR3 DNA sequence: TGTGCCAGCAGTTTGGGGGGGAGTCTGCAGCCCCAGCATTTT. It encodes CASSLGGSLQPQHF.

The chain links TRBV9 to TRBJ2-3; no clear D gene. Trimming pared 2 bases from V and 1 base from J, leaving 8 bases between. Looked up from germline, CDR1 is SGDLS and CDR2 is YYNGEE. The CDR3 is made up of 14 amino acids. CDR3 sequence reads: CASSVLEGTDTQYF. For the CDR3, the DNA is TGTGCCAGCAGCGTTCTAGAGGGCACAGATACGCAGTATTTT.

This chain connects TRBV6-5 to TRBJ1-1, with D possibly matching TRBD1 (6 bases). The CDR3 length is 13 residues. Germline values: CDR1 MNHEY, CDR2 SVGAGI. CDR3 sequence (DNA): TGTGCTCTAGGGGGGGCAGTGGGCACTGAAGCTTTCTTT. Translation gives CALGGAVGTEAFF.

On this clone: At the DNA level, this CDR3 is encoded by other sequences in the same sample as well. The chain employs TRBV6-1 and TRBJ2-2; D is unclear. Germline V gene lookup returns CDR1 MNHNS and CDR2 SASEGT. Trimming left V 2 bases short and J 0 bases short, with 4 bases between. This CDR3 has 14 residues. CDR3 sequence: CASSETSNTGELFF. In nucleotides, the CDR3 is TGTGCCAGCAGTGAAACATCGAACACCGGGGAGCTGTTTTTT.

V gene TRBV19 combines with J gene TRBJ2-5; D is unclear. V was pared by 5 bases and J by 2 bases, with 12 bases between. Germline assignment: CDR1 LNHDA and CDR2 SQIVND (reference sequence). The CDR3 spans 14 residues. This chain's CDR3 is CASSATGFQETQYF. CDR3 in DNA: TGTGCCAGTAGTGCTACCGGGTTTCAAGAGACCCAGTACTTC.

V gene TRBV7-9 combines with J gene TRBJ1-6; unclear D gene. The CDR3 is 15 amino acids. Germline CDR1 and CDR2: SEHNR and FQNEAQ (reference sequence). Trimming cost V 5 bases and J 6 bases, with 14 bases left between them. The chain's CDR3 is CASSRDVSPNSPLHF. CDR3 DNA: TGTGCCAGCAGCCGGGATGTGAGCCCTAATTCACCCCTCCACTTT.

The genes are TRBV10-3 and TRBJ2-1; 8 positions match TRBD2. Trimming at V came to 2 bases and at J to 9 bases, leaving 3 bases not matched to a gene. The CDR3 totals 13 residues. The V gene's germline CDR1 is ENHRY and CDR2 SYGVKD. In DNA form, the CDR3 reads TGTGCCATCAGTGAGGGCGGGGGGCGTGAGCAGTTCTTC. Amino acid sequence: CAISEGGGREQFF.

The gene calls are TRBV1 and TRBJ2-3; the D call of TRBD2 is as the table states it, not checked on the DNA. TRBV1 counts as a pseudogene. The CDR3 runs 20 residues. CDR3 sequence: CTSSVNPRRLSGGRTDTQYF. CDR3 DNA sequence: TGCACCAGCAGCGTCAACCCCCGCCGTCTTAGCGGGGGGCGCACAGATACGCAGTATTTT.

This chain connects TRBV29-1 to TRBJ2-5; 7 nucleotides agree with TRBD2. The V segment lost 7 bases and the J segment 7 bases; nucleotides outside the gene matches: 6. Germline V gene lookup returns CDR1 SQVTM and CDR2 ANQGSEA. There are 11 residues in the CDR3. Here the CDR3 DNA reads TGCAGCGCCGATCGGGAGGCGACCCAGTACTTC. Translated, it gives CSADREATQYF.

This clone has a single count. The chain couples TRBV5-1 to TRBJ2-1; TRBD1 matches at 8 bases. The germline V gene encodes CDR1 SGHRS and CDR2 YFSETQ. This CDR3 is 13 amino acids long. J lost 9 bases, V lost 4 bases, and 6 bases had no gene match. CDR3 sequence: CASSITGGGEQFF. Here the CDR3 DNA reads TGCGCCAGCAGCATAACAGGGGGTGGTGAGCAGTTCTTC.

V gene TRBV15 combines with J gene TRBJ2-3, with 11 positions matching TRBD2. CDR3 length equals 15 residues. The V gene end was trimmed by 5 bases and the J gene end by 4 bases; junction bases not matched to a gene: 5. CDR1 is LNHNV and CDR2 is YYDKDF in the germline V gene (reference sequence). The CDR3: CATSYSGREADTQYF. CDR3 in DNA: TGTGCCACCAGCTATAGCGGGAGGGAGGCAGATACGCAGTATTTT.

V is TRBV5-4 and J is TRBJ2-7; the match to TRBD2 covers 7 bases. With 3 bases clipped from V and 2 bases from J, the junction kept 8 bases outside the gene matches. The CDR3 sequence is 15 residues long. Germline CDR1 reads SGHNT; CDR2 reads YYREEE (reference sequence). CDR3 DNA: TGTGCCAGCAGCTCTCGACTAGCTTCTCCCTACGAGCAGTACTTC. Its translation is CASSSRLASPYEQYF.

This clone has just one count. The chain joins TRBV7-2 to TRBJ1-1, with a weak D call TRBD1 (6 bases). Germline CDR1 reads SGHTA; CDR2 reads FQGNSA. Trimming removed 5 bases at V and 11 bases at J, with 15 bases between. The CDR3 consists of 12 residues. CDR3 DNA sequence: TGTGCCAGCAGCACACAGGGAGAGTGGGCTTTCTTT. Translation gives CASSTQGEWAFF.

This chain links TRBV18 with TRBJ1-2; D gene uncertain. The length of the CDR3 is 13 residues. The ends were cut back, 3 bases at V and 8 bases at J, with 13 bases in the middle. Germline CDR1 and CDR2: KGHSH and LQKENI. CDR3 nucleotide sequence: TGTGCCAGCTCACCTTCTGCCGGTGAAGGCTACACCTTC. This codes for CASSPSAGEGYTF.

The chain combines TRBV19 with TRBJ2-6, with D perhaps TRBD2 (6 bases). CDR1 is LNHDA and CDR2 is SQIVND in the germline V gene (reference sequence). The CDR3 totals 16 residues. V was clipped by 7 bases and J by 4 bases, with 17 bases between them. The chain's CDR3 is CASTPGGAPGANVLTF. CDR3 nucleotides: TGTGCCAGTACCCCCGGGGGTGCCCCCGGGGCCAACGTCCTGACTTTC.

CDR3 amino acids: CASQQGYTDTQYF. The CDR3 nucleotides are TGTGCCAGTCAGCAGGGGTACACAGATACGCAGTATTTT. The chain combines TRBV6-5 with TRBJ2-3; D is perhaps TRBD1 (6 bases). The ends were cut back, 9 bases at V and 2 bases at J, with 12 bases in the middle. Germline V gene data show CDR1 as MNHEY and CDR2 as SVGAGI. This CDR3 is 13 amino acids long.

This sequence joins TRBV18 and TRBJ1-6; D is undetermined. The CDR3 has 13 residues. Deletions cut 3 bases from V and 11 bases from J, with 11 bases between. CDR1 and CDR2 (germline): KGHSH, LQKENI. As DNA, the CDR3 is TGTGCCAGCTCACCGACGGGGTGGGCACCCCTCCACTTT. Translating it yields CASSPTGWAPLHF.

CDR3 sequence reads: CASYEGTNTEAFF. In nucleotides, the CDR3 is TGTGCCAGCTATGAGGGAACGAACACTGAAGCTTTCTTT. J is TRBJ1-1 and V is TRBV28; no reliable D call. The V and J ends lost 8 bases and 1 base respectively, with 11 bases between them. Germline CDR1 reads MDHEN; CDR2 reads SYDVKM. This CDR3 is 13 amino acids long.